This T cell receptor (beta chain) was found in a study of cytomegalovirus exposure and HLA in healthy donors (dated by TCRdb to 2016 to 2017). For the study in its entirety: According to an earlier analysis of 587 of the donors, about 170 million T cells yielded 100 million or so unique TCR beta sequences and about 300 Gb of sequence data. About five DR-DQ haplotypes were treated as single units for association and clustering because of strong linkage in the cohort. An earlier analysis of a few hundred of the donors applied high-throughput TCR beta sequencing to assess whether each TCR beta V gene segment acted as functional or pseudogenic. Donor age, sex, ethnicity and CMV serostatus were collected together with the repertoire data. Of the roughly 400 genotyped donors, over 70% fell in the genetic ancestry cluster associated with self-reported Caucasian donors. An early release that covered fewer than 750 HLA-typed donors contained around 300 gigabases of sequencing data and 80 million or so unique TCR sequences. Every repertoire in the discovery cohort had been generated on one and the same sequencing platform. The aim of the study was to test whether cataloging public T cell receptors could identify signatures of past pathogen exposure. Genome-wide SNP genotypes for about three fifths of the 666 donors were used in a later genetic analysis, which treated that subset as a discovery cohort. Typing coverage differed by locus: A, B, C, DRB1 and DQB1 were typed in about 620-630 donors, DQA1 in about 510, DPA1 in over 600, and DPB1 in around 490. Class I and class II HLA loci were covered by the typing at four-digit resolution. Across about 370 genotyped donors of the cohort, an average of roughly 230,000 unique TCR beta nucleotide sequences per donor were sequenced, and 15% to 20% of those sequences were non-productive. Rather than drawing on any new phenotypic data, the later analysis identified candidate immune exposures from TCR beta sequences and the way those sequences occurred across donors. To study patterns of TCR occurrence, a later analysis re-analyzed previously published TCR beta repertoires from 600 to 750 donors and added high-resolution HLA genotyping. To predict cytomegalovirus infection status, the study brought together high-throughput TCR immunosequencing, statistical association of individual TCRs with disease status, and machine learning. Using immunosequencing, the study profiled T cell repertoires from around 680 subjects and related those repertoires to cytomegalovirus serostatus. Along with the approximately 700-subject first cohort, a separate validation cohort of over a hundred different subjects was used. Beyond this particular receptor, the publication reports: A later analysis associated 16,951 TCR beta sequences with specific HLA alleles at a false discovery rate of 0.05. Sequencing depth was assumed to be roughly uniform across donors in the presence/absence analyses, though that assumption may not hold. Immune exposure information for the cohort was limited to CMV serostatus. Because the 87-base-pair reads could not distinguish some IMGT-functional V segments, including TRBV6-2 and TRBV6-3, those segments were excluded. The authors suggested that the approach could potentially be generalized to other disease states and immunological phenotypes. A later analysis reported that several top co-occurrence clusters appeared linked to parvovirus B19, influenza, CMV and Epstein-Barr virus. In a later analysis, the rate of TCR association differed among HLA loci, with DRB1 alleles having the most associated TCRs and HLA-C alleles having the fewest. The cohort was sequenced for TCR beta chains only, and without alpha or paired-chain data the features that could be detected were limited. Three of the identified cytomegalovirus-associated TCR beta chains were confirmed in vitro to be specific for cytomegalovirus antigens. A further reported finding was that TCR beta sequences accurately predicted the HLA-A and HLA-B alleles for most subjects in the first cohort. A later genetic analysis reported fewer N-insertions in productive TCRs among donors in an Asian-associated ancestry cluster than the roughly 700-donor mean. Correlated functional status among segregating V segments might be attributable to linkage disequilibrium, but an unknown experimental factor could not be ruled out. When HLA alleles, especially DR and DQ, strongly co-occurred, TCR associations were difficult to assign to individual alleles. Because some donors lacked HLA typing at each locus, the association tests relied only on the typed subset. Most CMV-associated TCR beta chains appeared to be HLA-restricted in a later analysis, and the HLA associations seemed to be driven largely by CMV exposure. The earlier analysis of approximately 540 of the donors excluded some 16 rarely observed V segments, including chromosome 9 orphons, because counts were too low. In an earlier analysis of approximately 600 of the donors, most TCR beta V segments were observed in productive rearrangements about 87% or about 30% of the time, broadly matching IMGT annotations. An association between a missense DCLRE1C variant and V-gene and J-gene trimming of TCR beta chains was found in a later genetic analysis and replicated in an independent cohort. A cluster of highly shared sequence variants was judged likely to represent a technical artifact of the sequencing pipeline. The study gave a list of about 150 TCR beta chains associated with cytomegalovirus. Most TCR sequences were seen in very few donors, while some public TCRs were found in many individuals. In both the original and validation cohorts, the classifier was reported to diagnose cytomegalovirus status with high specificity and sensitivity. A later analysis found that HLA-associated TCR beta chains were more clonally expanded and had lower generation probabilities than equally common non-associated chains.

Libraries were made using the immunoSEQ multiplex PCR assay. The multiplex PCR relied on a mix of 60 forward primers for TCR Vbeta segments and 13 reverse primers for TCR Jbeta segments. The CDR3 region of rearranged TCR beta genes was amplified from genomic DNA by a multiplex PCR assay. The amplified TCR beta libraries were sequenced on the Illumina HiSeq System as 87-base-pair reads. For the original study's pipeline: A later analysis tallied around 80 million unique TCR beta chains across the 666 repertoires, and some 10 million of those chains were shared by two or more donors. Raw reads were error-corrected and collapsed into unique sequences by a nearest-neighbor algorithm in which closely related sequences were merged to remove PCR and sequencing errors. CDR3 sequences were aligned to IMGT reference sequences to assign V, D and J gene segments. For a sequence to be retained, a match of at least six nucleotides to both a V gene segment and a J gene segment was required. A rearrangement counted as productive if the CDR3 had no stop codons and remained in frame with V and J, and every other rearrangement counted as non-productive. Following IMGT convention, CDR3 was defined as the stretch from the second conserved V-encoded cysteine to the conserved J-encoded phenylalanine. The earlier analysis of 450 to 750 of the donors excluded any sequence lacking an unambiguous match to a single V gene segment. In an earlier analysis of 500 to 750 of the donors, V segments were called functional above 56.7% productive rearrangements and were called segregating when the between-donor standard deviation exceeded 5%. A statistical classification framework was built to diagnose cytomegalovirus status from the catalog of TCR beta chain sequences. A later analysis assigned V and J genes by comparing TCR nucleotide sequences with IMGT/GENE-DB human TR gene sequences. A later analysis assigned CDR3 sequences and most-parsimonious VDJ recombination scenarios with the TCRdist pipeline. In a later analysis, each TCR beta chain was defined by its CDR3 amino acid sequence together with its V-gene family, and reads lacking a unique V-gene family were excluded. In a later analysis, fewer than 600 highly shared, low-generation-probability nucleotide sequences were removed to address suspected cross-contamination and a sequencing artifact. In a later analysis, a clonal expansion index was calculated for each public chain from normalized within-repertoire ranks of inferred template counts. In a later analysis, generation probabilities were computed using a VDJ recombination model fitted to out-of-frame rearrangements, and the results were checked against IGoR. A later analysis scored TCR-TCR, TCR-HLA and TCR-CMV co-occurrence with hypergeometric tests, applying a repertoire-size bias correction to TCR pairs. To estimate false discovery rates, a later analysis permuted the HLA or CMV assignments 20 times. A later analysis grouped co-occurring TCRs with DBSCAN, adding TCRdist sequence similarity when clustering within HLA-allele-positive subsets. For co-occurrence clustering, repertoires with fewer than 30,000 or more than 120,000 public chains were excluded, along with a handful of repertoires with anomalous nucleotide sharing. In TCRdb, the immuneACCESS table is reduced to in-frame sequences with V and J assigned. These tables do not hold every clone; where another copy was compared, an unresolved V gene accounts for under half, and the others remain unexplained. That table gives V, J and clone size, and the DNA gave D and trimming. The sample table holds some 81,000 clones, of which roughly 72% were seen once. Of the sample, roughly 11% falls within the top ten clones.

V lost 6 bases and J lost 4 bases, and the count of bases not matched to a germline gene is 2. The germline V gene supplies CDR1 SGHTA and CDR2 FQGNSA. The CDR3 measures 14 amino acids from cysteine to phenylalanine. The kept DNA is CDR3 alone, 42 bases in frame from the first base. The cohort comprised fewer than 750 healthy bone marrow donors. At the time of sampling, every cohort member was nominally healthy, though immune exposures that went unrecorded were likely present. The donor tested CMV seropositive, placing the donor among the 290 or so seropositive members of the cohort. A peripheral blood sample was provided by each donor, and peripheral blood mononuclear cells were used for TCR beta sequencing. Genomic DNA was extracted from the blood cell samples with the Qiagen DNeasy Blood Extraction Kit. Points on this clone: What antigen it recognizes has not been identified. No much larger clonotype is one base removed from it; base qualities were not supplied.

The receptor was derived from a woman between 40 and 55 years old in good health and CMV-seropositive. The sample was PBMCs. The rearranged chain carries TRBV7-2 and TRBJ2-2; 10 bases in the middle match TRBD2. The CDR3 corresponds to CASSWTSGTGELFF. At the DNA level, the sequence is TGTGCCAGCAGTTGGACTAGCGGCACCGGGGAGCTGTTTTTT.